This entry features one TCR beta chain sequence. Cryopreserved PBMCs provided 2 to 2.5 micrograms of genomic DNA for the TCR beta libraries. The entry originates in a study of cytotoxic CD8 clonotypes in ibrutinib-treated CLL. V lost 2 bases and J lost 0, with 7 bases in between. CDR1 is MGHDK, CDR2 SYGVNS, per germline. The CDR3 loop spans 14 amino acids. The assay was immunoSEQ multiplex PCR, and TCRdb's table has in-frame clones only and misses some. The sample holds fewer than 400,000 clones, roughly two thirds seen once. The TCR was taken from a human donor with chronic lymphocytic leukemia. V gene TRBV25-1 combines with J gene TRBJ2-5; D is uncertain. This specimen consisted of PBMCs, obtained after 36 months of ibrutinib treatment. CDR3 region: CASSEESYQETQYF. CDR3 nucleotides: TGTGCCAGCAGTGAAGAATCCTACCAAGAGACCCAGTACTTC. Complete variable domain (other parts from reference TRBV25-1 and TRBJ2-5): EADIYQTPRYLVIGTGKKITLECSQTMGHDKMYWYQQDPGMELHLIHYSYGVNSTEKGDLSSESTVSRIRTEHFPLTLESARPSHTSQYLCASSEESYQETQYFGPGTRLLVL.